This T cell receptor (beta chain) is from a study of T-cell reconstitution after alpha-beta-depleted transplantation in children. Study outcomes and limitations: Expanded clones from the graft, numbering several hundred, reportedly supplied alpha-beta T cells about two months after transplant.

The V gene lost 3 bases and the J gene lost 5 bases, with 18 bases spanning the gap. Germline V gene lookup returns CDR1 SGHRS and CDR2 YFSETQ. The CDR3 consists of 16 residues. Unique molecular identifiers were incorporated into the prepared TCRbeta library. TCRdb reanalysed the PCR reads using MiXCR and keeps one entry per CDR3 protein. The sample carries fewer than 750,000 distinct CDR3 sequences, over 20% recorded once. Turning to this clonotype: Its target is not known.

This TCR was sampled from a boy under two years old with Wiskott-Aldrich syndrome, due to receive a stem cell transplant. The material was PBMCs, obtained before TCRalphabeta/CD19-depleted stem cell transplant. The gene calls are TRBV5-1 and TRBJ2-1; unclear D gene. The CDR3 nucleotides are TGCGCCAGCAGCTCAAGGAAAGGACCGGTGAACAATGAGCAGTTCTTC. Translated: CASSSRKGPVNNEQFF. Together with reference TRBV5-1 and TRBJ2-1, the CDR3 gives the full variable domain: KAGVTQTPRYLIKTRGQQVTLSCSPISGHRSVSWYQQTPGQGLQFLFEYFSETQRNKGNFPGRFSGRQFSNSRSEMNVSTLELGDSALYLCASSSRKGPVNNEQFFGPGTRLTVL.